This TCR beta chain appears in the sequencing data of a study of vaccination and CD4 T cells after COVID-19. Overall study: Post-vaccination samples were procured at a median of around 72 days following dose two (range 14 to 241).

Turning to this clonotype: Its antigen is not known.

Study-level results: Convalescent patients' median share of reactive clones seen only post-vaccination was 80% to 90%.

An Oncomine TCR Beta short-read assay was used to sequence the DNA from cultured CD4+ T cells. MiXCR was run by TCRdb on the PCR reads, yielding one entry per CDR3 protein. Here the sample spans about 24,000 distinct CDR3 sequences, about 30% being singletons. The CDR3 sequence is 17 residues long. The V end lost 2 bases, the J end lost 1 base, and 18 bases lay between the germline ends. Per germline, CDR1 LNHNV and CDR2 YYDKDF (reference sequence). The time point here: late sampling 161 to 241 days after vaccination in a few convalescent patients. Specified treatment: roughly 10-day PBMC culture with coronavirus spike peptide pools or control peptides (ViraFEST assay). ViraFEST enlarged antigen-specific T cell populations with peptide pools and afterwards sequenced TCRs.

V usage is TRBV15 and J usage is TRBJ2-7; D is undetermined. The sequence came from a human donor who had recovered from COVID-19. The starting material was CD4+ T cells from blood, cultured in vitro, obtained about 7 months after SARS-CoV-2 vaccination. CDR3 nucleotide sequence: TGTGCCACCAGCAGATCCTCCCACCCGGCCAGTTCCTACGAGCAGTACTTC. Translating gives CATSRSSHPASSYEQYF.